These 23 T cell receptor beta chains were all obtained from the same sample, sequenced in a study of T cells in Graves' hyperthyroidism and ophthalmopathy. TCR beta CDR3 regions were amplified from RNA. The HTBI primer set served for first-round RT-PCR of the TCR CDR3. TCRdb re-analysed the multiplex PCR reads in MiXCR, keeping a single row per CDR3 protein. The sample contains 660,000 or so distinct CDR3 sequences, about 45% of which appear only once. The sequencing sample was made of peripheral blood or thyroid tissue (not recorded which). The source of these receptors is an adult man with Graves' disease, either hyperthyroidism or ophthalmopathy (not recorded which).

At least ten counts were recorded for this clonotype. V gene TRBV12-3 or TRBV12-4 combines with J gene TRBJ1-6; possible D gene TRBD1, 5 bases. V shed 1 base and J shed 8 bases, with 9 bases lying between them. This CDR3 region has 14 residues. CDR3 DNA sequence: TGTGCCAGCAGTTTAGTTACGGGGGATTCACCCCTCCACTTT. This sequence encodes CASSLVTGDSPLHF.

The genes are TRBV19 and TRBJ2-5; D tentatively reads TRBD1 or TRBD2 (5 bases each). The J call may be mistaken, given a closer DNA end match to TRBJ2-7. The CDR3 has 17 amino acids. Germline CDR1 LNHDA, CDR2 SQIVND (reference sequence). The DNA for the CDR3 is TGTGCCAGTAGTATAGAATCCAATCCGGGACGCTCCTACGAGCAGTACTTC. Residues: CASSIESNPGRSYEQYF.

This clonotype appeared a few times. The chain couples TRBV7-3 to TRBJ2-7; 9 nucleotides agree with TRBD1. The V gene end was trimmed by 5 bases and the J gene end by 5 bases; junction bases not matched to a gene: 10. The germline V gene has CDR1 SGHTA and CDR2 FQGTGA. This CDR3 contains 15 residues. In DNA form, the CDR3 reads TGTGCCAGCAGCGTGAAGACAGGGGGACGCGACGAGCAGTACTTC. Amino acids: CASSVKTGGRDEQYF.

The rearrangement links TRBV7-8 to TRBJ1-1, with D possibly matching TRBD1 (5 bases). CDR3 length: 19 residues. The germline V gene has CDR1 SGHVS and CDR2 FQNEAQ. The germline V and J ends were trimmed by 3 bases and 0 bases, with 23 bases remaining between them. CDR3 DNA: TGTGCCAGCAGCTTGATGGTTTTTGGCAGGGTTGCCATGAACACTGAAGCTTTCTTT. Its protein product is CASSLMVFGRVAMNTEAFF. Based on the CDR3 plus reference TRBV7-8 and TRBJ1-1, the full variable domain is GAGVSQSPRYKVAKRGQDVALRCDPISGHVSLFWYQQALGQGPEFLTYFQNEAQLDKSGLPSDRFFAERPEGSVSTLKIQRTQQEDSAVYLCASSLMVFGRVAMNTEAFFGQGTRLTVV.

This clonotype occurred a few times. This chain joins TRBV19 and TRBJ1-1; a possible D gene is TRBD1 (6 bases). Germline values: CDR1 LNHDA, CDR2 SQIVND (reference sequence). This CDR3 comprises 15 residues. The germline V and J ends were trimmed by 4 bases and 0 bases, with 12 bases remaining between them. The CDR3 DNA is TGTGCCAGTAGTAAGGGGGGCATCCTGAACACTGAAGCTTTCTTT. Protein: CASSKGGILNTEAFF.

This clonotype was picked up many times. The chain carries TRBV19 and TRBJ1-6; a possible D gene is TRBD1 (5 bases). The CDR3 is made up of 15 amino acids. V dropped 4 bases and J dropped 5 bases, with 12 bases sitting between them. Germline V gene data show CDR1 as LNHDA and CDR2 as SQIVND (reference sequence). The CDR3 DNA reads as TGTGCCAGTAGTACCGCGGGACGGAATAATTCACCCCTCCACTTT. Amino acid sequence: CASSTAGRNNSPLHF.

This rearrangement joins TRBV12-3 or TRBV12-4 to TRBJ1-4, with D hard to call. The CDR3 covers 14 residues. The germline V and J ends were trimmed by 7 bases and 3 bases, with 12 bases remaining between them. The chain's CDR3 is CASTLGGANEKLFF. CDR3 coding DNA: TGTGCCAGCACCCTGGGAGGAGCTAATGAAAAACTGTTTTTT.

As to this clonotype: A much larger clone lies a single base off, so this may be a read error. The chain couples TRBV6-6 to TRBJ2-7; D gene ambiguous. Germline V gene lookup returns CDR1 MNHNY and CDR2 SVGAGI (reference sequence). Trimming took off 5 bases at V and 3 bases at J, with 5 bases between the two ends. CDR3 length: 11 amino acids. The DNA for the CDR3 is TGTGCCAGCAGTGACTTCTACGAGCAGTACTTC. Translating it yields CASSDFYEQYF.

This clonotype appeared a few times. J is TRBJ1-5 and V is TRBV15; TRBD1 might be the D (5 bases). Per the germline V gene, CDR1 is LNHNV and CDR2 is YYDKDF (reference sequence). Trimming removed 0 bases from V and 9 bases from J, with 6 bases in between. The CDR3 spans 12 residues. The CDR3 reads CATSRDGGPQHF. The CDR3 DNA is TGTGCCACCAGCAGAGATGGGGGGCCCCAGCATTTT.

The V call is TRBV7-3, the J call TRBJ2-2; 10 nucleotides line up with TRBD1. Germline CDR1 is SGHTA and CDR2 is FQGTGA. The CDR3 is 16 amino acids. The junction had 11 bases not matched to a gene; V was cut back by 6 bases and J by 7 bases. CDR3: CASSQGTGVFGGELFF. The CDR3, as DNA: TGTGCCAGCAGTCAGGGGACAGGGGTCTTCGGCGGGGAGCTGTTTTTT.

This clonotype has ten or more counts. CDR3 bases: TGCGCCAGCAGCGCGGGACAGGGGAGTCAGCCCCAGCATTTT. This gives the protein CASSAGQGSQPQHF. This chain connects TRBV5-1 to TRBJ1-5; 10 nucleotides match TRBD1. The CDR3 spans 14 residues. V lost 4 bases, J lost 6 bases, and 4 bases stayed unmatched. The germline V gene has CDR1 SGHRS and CDR2 YFSETQ.

This clonotype was seen a handful of times. The genes are TRBV6-1 and TRBJ1-5, with 7 bases that match TRBD1. Losses at the gene ends were 6 bases for V and 4 bases for J; bases not matched to a gene: 9. The CDR3 runs to 15 residues. CDR1 is MNHNS, CDR2 SASEGT, per germline. The CDR3 here is CASSPETGHNQPQHF. CDR3 bases: TGTGCCAGCAGCCCCGAGACAGGGCATAATCAGCCCCAGCATTTT.

Concerning this clonotype: Just one base apart from a much larger clone, this may be a read error. The chain has TRBV12-3 or TRBV12-4 and TRBJ1-4, with 7 bases lining up with TRBD1. CDR3 length equals 14 residues. V shed 4 bases and J 8 bases; nucleotides not matched to a gene: 7. The CDR3 region is CASSSQGKGEKLFF. CDR3 nucleotide sequence: TGTGCCAGCAGTTCACAGGGGAAGGGCGAAAAACTGTTTTTT.

This clonotype was picked up many times. The rearrangement uses TRBV20-1 and TRBJ2-5; D not resolved. Between the trimmed V and J ends, which lost 6 bases and 2 bases, there was a span of 7 bases. Germline V lookup: CDR1 DFQATT, CDR2 SNEGSKA (reference sequence). The CDR3 is made up of 11 amino acids. Here the CDR3 reads CSALNQETQYF. The CDR3 nucleotides read TGCAGTGCGCTGAATCAAGAGACCCAGTACTTC.

This clonotype has at least ten counts. The chain joins TRBV6-6 to TRBJ2-7; no clear D. Trimming pared 6 bases from V and 2 bases from J, leaving 8 bases between. Germline CDR1 is MNHNY and CDR2 is SVGAGI (reference sequence). CDR3 size: 12 residues. For the CDR3, the DNA is TGTGCCAGCAGGCGTCAGCCCTACGAGCAGTACTTC. The encoded protein is CASRRQPYEQYF.

This clonotype came up many times. This chain connects TRBV7-9 to TRBJ1-2; no clear D gene. Germline CDR1 reads SEHNR; CDR2 reads FQNEAQ (reference sequence). V was clipped by 5 bases and J by 3 bases, with 10 bases between them. The CDR3 loop spans 13 amino acids. CDR3: CASSEGLYYGYTF. The CDR3, as DNA: TGTGCCAGCAGCGAAGGGTTATACTATGGCTACACCTTC.

This clonotype was counted only a few times. J is TRBJ1-5 and V is TRBV20-1; TRBD1 aligns across 7 bases. Germline V gene lookup returns CDR1 DFQATT and CDR2 SNEGSKA (reference sequence). Trimming at V came to 0 bases and at J to 2 bases, leaving 7 bases not matched to a gene. The CDR3 runs to 16 residues. This CDR3 reads CSARDPLTGGNQPQHF. Written as DNA, the CDR3 is TGCAGTGCTAGAGATCCCCTTACAGGGGGCAATCAGCCCCAGCATTTT.

This rearrangement joins TRBV2 to TRBJ1-5; the D gene is possibly TRBD1 (5 bases). CDR1 and CDR2 (germline): SNHLY, FYNNEI. V was shortened by 2 bases and J by 2 bases, with 13 bases between the two germline ends. The CDR3 spans 16 residues. The CDR3 sequence: CASSEPQGVGNQPQHF. The DNA of the CDR3 is TGTGCCAGCAGTGAACCGCAGGGTGTGGGCAATCAGCCCCAGCATTTT.

The chain couples TRBV2 to TRBJ1-5; 9 bases are a match to TRBD1. Trimming at V came to 6 bases and at J to 1 base, leaving 10 bases not matched to a gene. The CDR3 totals 17 residues. Germline-derived CDR1 and CDR2 are SNHLY and FYNNEI. CDR3 sequence: CASRAGTGSRSNQPQHF. CDR3 DNA sequence: TGTGCCAGCAGAGCCGGGACAGGGTCGAGGAGCAATCAGCCCCAGCATTTT.

This clonotype was counted a few times. An end of the junction does not agree with germline; a read error may underlie this. The chain has TRBV5-1 and TRBJ1-2; 7 nucleotides agree with TRBD1. The germline V gene encodes CDR1 SGHRS and CDR2 YFSETQ. This CDR3 comprises 14 residues. CDR3 in DNA: TGTGCCAGCAGCTTGCCCGGGACAGCCTATGGCTACACCTTC. Protein product: CASSLPGTAYGYTF.

V is TRBV24-1 and J is TRBJ2-2; D may match TRBD1 or TRBD2 (6 bases each). Germline V gene data show CDR1 as KGHDR and CDR2 as SFDVKD. The CDR3 sequence is 16 residues long. V lost 5 bases to trimming and J lost 0 bases, with 12 bases between them. The CDR3, as DNA: TGTGCCACCAGTGGGGGGGCCAACTCGAACACCGGGGAGCTGTTTTTT. Translation gives CATSGGANSNTGELFF.

This clonotype was seen a few times. The rearrangement uses TRBV6-5 and TRBJ1-1; no reliable D call. This CDR3 has 14 residues. CDR1 and CDR2 (germline): MNHEY, SVGAGI. The germline V and J ends were trimmed by 2 bases and 3 bases, with 10 bases remaining between them. The CDR3 here is CASSYANRDTEAFF. The CDR3 region has the DNA TGTGCCAGCAGTTACGCCAACCGGGACACTGAAGCTTTCTTT.

This clonotype was observed a handful of times. V is TRBV4-1 and J is TRBJ1-4; D unresolved. Per the germline V gene, CDR1 is MGHRA and CDR2 is YSYEKL. This CDR3 comprises 15 residues. V was cut by 1 base and J by 3 bases, with 9 bases left in between. The DNA of the CDR3 is TGCGCCAGCAGCCAAGGAGCCAGGTCTAATGAAAAACTGTTTTTT. Its protein is CASSQGARSNEKLFF.